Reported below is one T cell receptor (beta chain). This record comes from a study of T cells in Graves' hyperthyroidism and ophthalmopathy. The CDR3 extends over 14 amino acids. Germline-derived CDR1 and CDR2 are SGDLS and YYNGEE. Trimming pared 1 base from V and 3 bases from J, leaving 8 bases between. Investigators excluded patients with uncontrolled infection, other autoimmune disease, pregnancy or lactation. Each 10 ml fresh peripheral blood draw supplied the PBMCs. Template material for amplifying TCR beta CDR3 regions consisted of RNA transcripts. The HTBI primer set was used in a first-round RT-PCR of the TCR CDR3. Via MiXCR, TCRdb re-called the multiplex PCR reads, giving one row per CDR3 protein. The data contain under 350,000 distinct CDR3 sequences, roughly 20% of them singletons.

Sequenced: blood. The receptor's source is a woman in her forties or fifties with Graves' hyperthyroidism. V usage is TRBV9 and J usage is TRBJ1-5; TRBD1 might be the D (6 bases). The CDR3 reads CASSVSGDNQPQHF. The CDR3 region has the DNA TGTGCCAGCAGCGTATCAGGGGACAATCAGCCCCAGCATTTT. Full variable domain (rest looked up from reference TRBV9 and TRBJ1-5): DSGVTQTPKHLITATGQRVTLRCSPRSGDLSVYWYQQSLDQGLQFLIQYYNGEERAKGNILERFSAQQFPDLHSELNLSSLELGDSALYFCASSVSGDNQPQHFGDGTRLSIL.